The text below deals with one T cell receptor (beta chain). TCRdb keeps only in-frame clones here, not all; method: immunoSEQ multiplex PCR. The repertoire holds some 140,000 clones, 81% seen once, with roughly 9% in the top ten. The data belong to a study of blood T cell repertoires in COVID-19. Turning to the study itself: Both acute and convalescent COVID-19 samples were obtained from the United States, Italy and Spain. In each case, the material was cDNA or gDNA derived from T cells, B-cell-depleted T cells, or PBMCs.

This CDR3 has 18 residues. Losses at the gene ends were 1 base for V and 4 bases for J; bases not matched to a gene: 10. Germline V gene data show CDR1 as LNHDA and CDR2 as SQIVND (reference sequence). The sequence derives from a woman in her sixties or seventies with active or convalescent COVID-19. The genes are TRBV19 and TRBJ2-7, with 13 bases aligning to TRBD2. The sequencing input was peripheral blood. The CDR3 reads CASSIAFAGLAGTYEQYF. As DNA, the CDR3 is TGTGCCAGTAGTATAGCATTTGCGGGACTAGCGGGAACTTACGAGCAGTACTTC.